The rows below give T cell receptor beta chains drawn from one sample of a study of blood T cell repertoires in COVID-19. Sequencing was performed with immunoSEQ multiplex PCR; in TCRdb, only in-frame clones are kept and a portion is missing. The data show 300,000 to 350,000 clones, around 90% seen once. The sample comprised PBMCs or T cells enriched from blood (not recorded which). The receptors were gathered from a woman aged 18-29 years with acute COVID-19. The CDR3 runs from the conserved cysteine through the conserved F or W. Fields, in order: J gene, clone size, V gene, D gene, CDR3 protein, CDR3 DNA. The D gene is left open where the match is weak. Where a row states a size, it is once, few, many or the class of an expanded clone; other rows omit it.

TRBJ1-1 NA TRBV5-1 NA CASSLQGGGLAEAFF TGCGCCAGCAGCTTGCAGGGAGGGGGTTTGGCTGAAGCTTTCTTT
TRBJ1-5 NA TRBV19 TRBD1 CASRPGQGMEPQHF TGTGCCAGTAGGCCGGGACAGGGTATGGAGCCCCAGCATTTT
TRBJ1-2 NA TRBV6-2/TRBV6-3 TRBD1 CASSYIGSGTGRYGYTF TGTGCCAGCAGTTACATCGGATCCGGGACAGGGCGCTATGGCTACACCTTC
TRBJ2-1 NA TRBV3-1/TRBV3-2 TRBD1 CASSPRTGSEVYNEQFF TGTGCCAGCAGCCCAAGGACAGGGAGCGAGGTCTACAATGAGCAGTTCTTC
TRBJ1-2 NA TRBV11-2 TRBD1 CASSLDGTGSRGYTF TGTGCCAGCAGCTTAGATGGGACAGGGAGTCGAGGCTACACCTTC
TRBJ1-5 NA TRBV15 NA CATSRDGRRGQPQHF TGTGCCACCAGCAGAGATGGCAGGAGGGGTCAGCCCCAGCATTTT
TRBJ2-7 NA TRBV14 NA CATSDRTITSEQYF TGTGCCACTTCGGACAGGACTATTACTAGCGAGCAGTACTTC
TRBJ2-7 NA TRBV29-1 NA CSVGQDSYEQYF TGCAGCGTTGGACAGGATTCCTACGAGCAGTACTTC
TRBJ2-7 NA TRBV10-1 NA CASSENRMNEQYF TGCGCCAGCAGTGAGAACAGGATGAACGAGCAGTACTTC
TRBJ2-3 NA TRBV11-2 NA CASSSRGRGTDTQYF TGTGCCAGCAGCTCTCGTGGGCGGGGCACAGATACGCAGTATTTT
TRBJ2-3 NA TRBV7-3 NA CASSFYTTDTQYF TGTGCCAGCAGCTTCTATACCACAGATACGCAGTATTTT
TRBJ2-5 NA TRBV5-6 TRBD1 CASSFQTGGETQYF TGTGCCAGCAGCTTTCAGACAGGGGGAGAGACCCAGTACTTC
TRBJ2-5 NA TRBV3-1/TRBV3-2 TRBD2 CASSQDAILAGIGETQYF TGTGCCAGCAGCCAAGATGCTATACTAGCGGGGATAGGAGAGACCCAGTACTTC
TRBJ2-1 NA TRBV7-3 NA CASSWISGAINEQFF TGTGCCAGCAGCTGGATAAGCGGAGCAATCAATGAGCAGTTCTTC
TRBJ2-3 once TRBV15 NA CATSRVRDRRDTQYF TGTGCCACCAGCAGAGTGCGGGATAGGCGGGATACGCAGTATTTT
TRBJ2-1 NA TRBV24-1 NA CATSSRAPSINEQFF TGTGCCACCAGCTCCAGGGCCCCTTCTATCAATGAGCAGTTCTTC
TRBJ1-2 NA TRBV11-3 NA CASSHTTGNAVYGYTF TGTGCCAGCAGCCACACCACAGGGAATGCGGTCTATGGCTACACCTTC
TRBJ2-7 few TRBV11-2 NA CASSLAPALTYEQYF TGTGCCAGCAGCTTAGCCCCCGCCCTAACCTACGAGCAGTACTTC
TRBJ2-1 NA TRBV7-9 TRBD2 CASSLRRIAGGNEQFF TGTGCCAGCAGCTTAAGGCGAATAGCGGGCGGCAATGAGCAGTTCTTC
TRBJ1-1 NA TRBV18 NA CASSPRKSAVNTEAFF TGTGCCAGCTCACCACGCAAATCGGCGGTTAACACTGAAGCTTTCTTT
TRBJ1-4 NA TRBV6-2/TRBV6-3 NA CASSSTGANEKLFF TGTGCCAGCAGCTCGACAGGAGCTAATGAAAAACTGTTTTTT
TRBJ2-7 once TRBV2 TRBD2 CAGRYPSGNAYEQYF TGTGCCGGAAGGTACCCTAGCGGGAATGCCTACGAGCAGTACTTC
TRBJ1-1 NA TRBV10-3 NA CAARGRRSISTEAFF TGTGCCGCCAGGGGCCGGAGGTCGATCAGCACTGAAGCTTTCTTT
TRBJ2-1 NA TRBV7-6 NA CASSFSISGEQFF TGTGCCAGCAGCTTCAGTATCTCGGGTGAGCAGTTCTTC
TRBJ2-7 NA TRBV11-2 NA CASSSRAAEEYEQYF TGTGCCAGCAGCTCGCGGGCCGCCGAGGAGTACGAGCAGTACTTC
TRBJ1-3 NA TRBV5-1 NA CASSWGSRDTRFSGNTIYF TGCGCCAGCAGCTGGGGAAGCCGGGACACCCGTTTCTCTGGAAACACCATATATTTT
TRBJ2-4 NA TRBV3-1/TRBV3-2 TRBD1 CASSQDEGAIQYF TGTGCCAGCAGCCAAGATGAGGGGGCCATTCAGTACTTC
TRBJ1-1 NA TRBV11-3 TRBD1 CASSTRGTVNTEAFF TGTGCCAGCAGCACCAGGGGGACTGTGAACACTGAAGCTTTCTTT
TRBJ1-1 NA TRBV19 TRBD1 CASSLGTGAWNTEAFF TGTGCCAGTAGTTTGGGGACAGGGGCGTGGAACACTGAAGCTTTCTTT
TRBJ1-3 NA TRBV19 NA CASSDWIGGSGNTIYF TGTGCCAGTAGTGACTGGATCGGGGGCTCTGGAAACACCATATATTTT
TRBJ1-5 NA TRBV19 NA CASSIGGQNNQPQHF TGTGCCAGTAGTATAGGTGGACAGAACAATCAGCCCCAGCATTTT
TRBJ2-1 NA TRBV28 TRBD1 CASKTGTDYNEQFF TGTGCCAGCAAAACCGGGACAGACTACAATGAGCAGTTCTTC
TRBJ2-1 NA TRBV19 TRBD2 CASSRGLAGGGYNEQFF TGTGCCAGTAGTCGGGGACTAGCGGGAGGGGGGTACAATGAGCAGTTCTTC
TRBJ1-6 NA TRBV19 TRBD1 CASSIDEGTGSSPLHF TGTGCCAGTAGTATAGATGAGGGGACAGGGAGCTCACCCCTCCACTTT
TRBJ1-1 NA TRBV18 NA CASSPAGRDTEAFF TGTGCCAGCTCACCGGCGGGTCGGGACACTGAAGCTTTCTTT
TRBJ1-6 NA TRBV14 NA CASSPRQNSPLHF TGTGCCAGCAGCCCTAGACAGAATTCACCCCTCCACTTT
TRBJ1-2 NA TRBV30 TRBD1 CAWIATGGGYTF TGTGCCTGGATTGCGACAGGGGGAGGCTACACCTTC
TRBJ2-6 NA TRBV30 NA CACPPPAAGANVLTF TGTGCCTGTCCTCCGCCCGCGGCTGGGGCCAACGTCCTGACTTTC
TRBJ2-7 NA TRBV3-1/TRBV3-2 NA CASSQDRGEQYF TGTGCCAGCAGCCAAGACAGAGGGGAGCAGTACTTC
TRBJ2-2 NA TRBV11-3 NA CASSLSRGTGELFF TGTGCCAGCAGCTTATCTAGGGGCACCGGGGAGCTGTTTTTT